The present T cell receptor (beta chain) was sequenced within a study of radiation and T cells in renal cell carcinoma (dated by TCRdb to the early 2020s). General notes on the study: The samples were drawn from a clinical trial, where primary renal cell carcinomas were treated with 15 Gy of stereotactic body radiation therapy and then removed by nephrectomy 4 weeks afterward. In total, approximately 51 samples, comprising some 25 tumors and some 27 peripheral blood samples, were subjected to TCR beta sequencing. A total of approximately 3,800,000 unique CDR3 nucleotide sequences, encoding 2.5 million to 3 million unique CDR3 amino acid sequences, were found across all 50 or so samples.

The immunoSEQ kit was used, according to the manufacturer's recommendations, to generate TCR beta libraries from genomic DNA. To prepare libraries, a first multiplex PCR with proprietary primers was run, followed by a second PCR that added unique barcodes, and a bead cleanup was done after each round. Each sample batch included a kit-provided positive control reaction and a negative control reaction. The final libraries underwent checking on an Agilent 4200 TapeStation D1000 ScreenTape, volumetric pooling, and quantification by qPCR. Sequencing was performed on an Illumina NextSeq500 with a MidOutput 150-cycle cartridge, and 156 Read1 and 15 Index1 cycles were run with kit custom primers. The pooled library was loaded at 0.95 to 1 pM with approximately 20% PhiX control spiked in. In the paper's pipeline: The vendor-processed data were analyzed in R, and a clonotype was defined as all T cells that share the same CDR3 nucleotide sequence. For clone abundance analyses, frequencies were normalized to the 10,000 most abundant clones per sample. Before analysis, public T cell clones were removed, and these numbered fewer than five per sample on average. Tumor-enriched and baseline blood-enriched clonotypes were defined by at least a 32-fold difference in abundance between compartments. A beta-binomial differential abundance model was used to identify clonotypes that expanded or contracted between blood time points. The Baroni-Urbani and Buser coefficient was used to measure tumor-blood repertoire similarity, and groups were compared with two-tailed Wilcoxon tests in R. Sourced from immuneACCESS, this table was stored by TCRdb with only in-frame sequences that have V and J called. A share of the clones is absent; for the studies checked, an unresolved V gene accounts for under half, and the remainder has no known explanation. Clonal size and the V and J genes are those of that table, whereas D and trimming came from the DNA. The table for this sample lists some 120,000 clones; more than 80% of them were counted only once. The ten largest account for around 2% of the sample.

A single count supports this clone. Its antigen remains undetermined. The sample holds no much larger clone one base away, and base qualities are not on file. Interpreted using the paper, the time point label stands for: blood 2 weeks post-SBRT. The sample's treatment or condition label is to be understood as: 15 Gy SBRT to primary tumor, nephrectomy 4 weeks later. Serial peripheral blood from radiation-treated patients was sampled at baseline, 2 weeks and 4 weeks after SBRT to track tumor-enriched clonotypes. All patients had renal cell carcinoma with clear cell pathology. Genomic DNA for TCR sequencing was prepared using the QIAamp DNA Blood Mini Kit (Qiagen). Samples were included in the analyses only if all quality control checks were passed. What the work shows at the level of the full study, not this receptor alone: Because pretreatment tumor biopsies were not available, the baseline intratumoral presence of clonotypes could not be determined. Effects of radiation dose or scheduling on the TCR repertoire could not be addressed with the single-armed trial design. Top tumor clonotypes rose in blood from baseline to 2 weeks post-radiation, then contracted by 4 weeks, suggesting transient expansion of tumor-resident clones. Dynamics of the blood repertoire were not tracked past 4 weeks after treatment.

The source is a woman aged 60-70 years with renal cell carcinoma. The sequencing used blood, collected from a patient whose treatment included radiotherapy and nephrectomy.

This receptor has the CDR3 CASSQGSGQETQYF. The DNA reads TGCGCCAGCAGCCAAGGGTCTGGCCAAGAGACCCAGTACTTC. Recombination joined TRBV4-1 with TRBJ2-5; confidence is insufficient to name the D gene. From the cysteine up to the phenylalanine, the CDR3 has a length of 14 residues. Only the CDR3 part of the read is kept: 42 bases, read in frame from the first base. Taken from the germline V gene, the CDR1 and CDR2 loops are MGHRA and YSYEKL. Trimming costs V 1 base and J 1 base, and their ends lie 7 bases apart.